Listed here is a single T cell receptor beta chain. Its target is unknown. This clone may be a read error of a much larger clone one base away. The data derive from a study of molecular identifiers for immune sequencing clone quantification. Study findings and constraints: Clones above 20 RNA copies contained over 98% of effector molecules but under 1% of naive ones. Identical TCR molecules that share a barcode could lead to an underestimation of highly expanded clone sizes.

Via MiXCR, TCRdb re-called the PCR reads, giving one row per CDR3 protein. The data contain under 600,000 distinct CDR3 sequences, about a fifth of them singletons. This CDR3 comprises 15 residues. V shed 5 bases and J shed 2 bases, with 15 bases lying between them. CDR1 is SEHNR, CDR2 FQNEAQ, per germline (reference sequence). Sequencing used naive CD8+ T cells from blood, with Jurkat cell RNA spiked in. The subset denotes: FACS-sorted CD8+CD4-CCR7+CD45RA+ naive T cells. The chain couples TRBV7-9 to TRBJ2-5; a weak D match, TRBD1 (6 bases). The TCR originated in a human donor in good health. Some libraries in this study had Jurkat cell RNA spiked in. The CDR3 bases are TGTGCCAGCAGCCCAGGGGACGGCGTTCAAGAGACCCAGTACTTC. Protein sequence: CASSPGDGVQETQYF.